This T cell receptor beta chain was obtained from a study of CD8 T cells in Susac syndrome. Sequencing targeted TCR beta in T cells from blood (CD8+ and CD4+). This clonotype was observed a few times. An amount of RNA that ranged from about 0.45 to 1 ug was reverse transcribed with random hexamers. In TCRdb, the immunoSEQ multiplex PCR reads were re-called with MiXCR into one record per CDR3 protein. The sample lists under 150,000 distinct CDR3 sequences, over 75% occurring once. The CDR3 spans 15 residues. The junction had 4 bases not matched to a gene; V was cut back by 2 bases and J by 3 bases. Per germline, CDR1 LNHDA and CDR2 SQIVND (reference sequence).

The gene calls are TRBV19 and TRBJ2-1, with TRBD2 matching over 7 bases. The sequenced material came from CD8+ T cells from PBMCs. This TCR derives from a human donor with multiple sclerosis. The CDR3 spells CASSIRLAYYNEQFF. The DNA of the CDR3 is TGTGCCAGTAGTATAAGACTAGCCTACTACAATGAGCAGTTCTTC.